The 30 T cell receptor beta chains presented below share a single source sample, sequenced in a study of blood T cell repertoires in COVID-19. Data came from immunoSEQ multiplex PCR; TCRdb stores just in-frame clones and leaves some out. The table lists 300,000 to 400,000 clones, 87% of them singletons. The sequenced material came from peripheral blood. These receptors were taken from a man under 40 with COVID-19, enrolled during active disease.

The chain recombines TRBV3-1 (or the pseudogene TRBV3-2) with TRBJ1-2; D is possibly TRBD1 (6 bases). The CDR3 has 13 amino acids. CDR1 LGHDT and CDR2 YNNKEL come from the germline V gene (reference sequence). V lost 4 bases and J 2 bases, leaving 8 bases between the germline ends. Here the CDR3 reads CASSRTENYGYTF. The CDR3, as DNA: TGTGCCAGCAGCCGGACAGAGAACTATGGCTACACCTTC.

The chain employs TRBV6-5 and TRBJ1-6; D is possibly TRBD1 (6 bases). Deletions cut 2 bases from V and 13 bases from J, with 15 bases between. Looked up from germline, CDR1 is MNHEY and CDR2 is SVGAGI. The CDR3 contains 14 residues. The CDR3 coding sequence is TGTGCCAGCAGTTACGGTGCCAGGGGTTATCCCCTCCACTTT. Amino acids: CASSYGARGYPLHF.

This clone was counted a single time. This sample includes further DNA sequences coding for the same CDR3. The rearrangement links TRBV28 to TRBJ2-7; D may be TRBD2 (5 bases). CDR3 size: 12 residues. Trimming shortened V by 1 base and J by 4 bases, and 5 bases separated the two germline ends. Germline V gene lookup returns CDR1 MDHEN and CDR2 SYDVKM. The DNA for the CDR3 is TGTGCCAGCAGTTTATCGGGGTACGAGCAGTACTTC. This sequence encodes CASSLSGYEQYF.

This chain connects TRBV7-2 to TRBJ2-2; 9 bases agree with TRBD2. CDR1 and CDR2 (germline): SGHTA, FQGNSA. V gave up 0 bases and J gave up 0 bases; unmatched junction bases: 5. The CDR3 covers 18 residues. CDR3 coding DNA: TGTGCCAGCAGCTTAGCGTGGGCTAGCGGGACGAACACCGGGGAGCTGTTTTTT. It yields the protein CASSLAWASGTNTGELFF.

The chain carries TRBV5-1 and TRBJ1-1, with D hard to call. CDR3 length: 16 amino acids. Trimming took 2 bases from V and 0 from J, leaving 14 bases between them. The germline V gene encodes CDR1 SGHRS and CDR2 YFSETQ. This CDR3 is CASSLLPGNMNTEAFF. The CDR3 nucleotides read TGCGCCAGCAGCTTATTACCGGGGAACATGAACACTGAAGCTTTCTTT.

The rearrangement links TRBV4-3 to TRBJ1-3; 7 bases map to TRBD1. V lost 4 bases and J lost 0; bases outside the gene matches: 9. Germline assignment: CDR1 LGHNA and CDR2 YSLEER. This CDR3 is built from 17 residues. CDR3 nucleotide sequence: TGCGCCAGCAGCCTATACCGGGACAGTAGCTCTGGAAACACCATATATTTT. Residues: CASSLYRDSSSGNTIYF.

This chain links TRBV29-1 with TRBJ1-1; possible D gene TRBD1, 6 bases. Germline lookup yields CDR1 SQVTM and CDR2 ANQGSEA. The CDR3 sequence is 13 residues long. V lost 8 bases and J lost 4, with 17 bases in between. The CDR3 loop reads CSMWGLGATEAFF. The CDR3 DNA sequence: TGCAGCATGTGGGGATTGGGGGCCACTGAAGCTTTCTTT.

This chain uses TRBV7-9 with TRBJ2-5, with unresolved D. Deletions cut 5 bases from V and 3 bases from J, with 13 bases between. The CDR3 runs to 14 residues. Germline V gene lookup returns CDR1 SEHNR and CDR2 FQNEAQ (reference sequence). CDR3 nucleotide sequence: TGTGCCAGCAGCCCCAGGAACAGCAAAGAGACCCAGTACTTC. It specifies CASSPRNSKETQYF.

This chain uses TRBV5-1 with TRBJ1-3; D possibly corresponds to TRBD1 (6 bases). The CDR3 runs 16 residues. Germline assignment: CDR1 SGHRS and CDR2 YFSETQ. Trimming cost V 5 bases and J 3 bases, with 18 bases left between them. The CDR3 sequence: CASSPSARGGGNTIYF. CDR3 nucleotides: TGCGCCAGCAGTCCCTCCGCCAGGGGCGGTGGAAACACCATATATTTT. Filled out from reference TRBV5-1 and TRBJ1-3, the complete variable domain reads KAGVTQTPRYLIKTRGQQVTLSCSPISGHRSVSWYQQTPGQGLQFLFEYFSETQRNKGNFPGRFSGRQFSNSRSEMNVSTLELGDSALYLCASSPSARGGGNTIYFGEGSWLTVV.

J is TRBJ2-7 and V is TRBV7-9; 7 bases agree with TRBD2. The germline V gene encodes CDR1 SEHNR and CDR2 FQNEAQ (reference sequence). Germline trimming cut 4 bases from V and 6 bases from J; bases unmatched to any gene: 12. The CDR3 spans 15 residues. This chain's CDR3 is CASSSRRGGEGEQYF. The CDR3 region has the DNA TGTGCCAGCAGCTCCCGGAGAGGTGGGGAGGGCGAGCAGTACTTC.

The chain recombines TRBV6-6 with TRBJ1-6; 10 bases line up with TRBD1. V was clipped by 3 bases and J by 10 bases; unmatched bases: 6. The CDR3 is 15 residues long. CDR1 MNHNY and CDR2 SVGAGI come from the germline V gene (reference sequence). In DNA form, the CDR3 reads TGTGCCAGCAGTTATTGGGGGACAGGGGAATCACCCCTCCACTTT. This translates into CASSYWGTGESPLHF.

Remarks on this clone: The junction and the germline gene differ at one end; a read error may be behind it. The chain has TRBV7-2 and TRBJ2-3; 9 nucleotides agree with TRBD2. CDR1 and CDR2 from the germline V gene are SGHTA and FQGNSA. The CDR3 is made up of 15 amino acids. The CDR3 coding sequence is TGTGCTAGCACACGAGCGGGGGGACTCACAGATACGCAGTATTTT. Encoded protein: CASTRAGGLTDTQYF.

The rearrangement links TRBV5-6 to TRBJ1-6; D gene unclear. Trimming stripped 4 bases from V and 14 bases from J, with 25 bases between. Germline CDR1 and CDR2: SGHDT and YYEEEE. The CDR3 has 16 residues. The CDR3 is CASSPTRVGAGVTLHF. The DNA of the CDR3 is TGTGCCAGCAGCCCGACACGTGTGGGCGCCGGGGTGACCCTCCACTTT.

This sequence joins TRBV7-9 and TRBJ1-1; maybe TRBD1 (5 bases). The V gene lost 5 bases and the J gene lost 0 bases, with 10 bases spanning the gap. The CDR3 extends over 14 amino acids. Germline V CDR1 and CDR2: SEHNR, FQNEAQ (reference sequence). CDR3 DNA sequence: TGTGCCAGCAGCCGAATGACAGTGAACACTGAAGCTTTCTTT. It codes for CASSRMTVNTEAFF.

The V call is TRBV19, the J call TRBJ2-1, with TRBD2 identical over 9 bases. The CDR3 has 17 residues. V was clipped by 3 bases and J by 6 bases; unmatched bases: 12. Germline V gene data show CDR1 as LNHDA and CDR2 as SQIVND (reference sequence). CDR3 in DNA: TGTGCCAGTAGTATGGGGTCTGGCGGGGGGGCCATCAATGAGCAGTTCTTC. This sequence encodes CASSMGSGGGAINEQFF.

Here the CDR3 DNA reads TGCAGTGCTAGAGTGCAGTTTGAGCAGTTCTTC. This gives the protein CSARVQFEQFF. This sequence joins TRBV20-1 and TRBJ2-1; D call uncertain. V was pared by 1 base and J by 9 bases, with 7 bases between. Germline values: CDR1 DFQATT, CDR2 SNEGSKA (reference sequence). The CDR3 is 11 amino acids.

This chain joins TRBV6-6 and TRBJ1-5; the match to TRBD1 covers 7 bases. CDR1 and CDR2 from the germline V gene are MNHNY and SVGAGI (reference sequence). Trimming cost V 2 bases and J 8 bases; bases outside gene matches: 12. This CDR3 contains 16 residues. The CDR3 DNA sequence: TGTGCCAGCAGTTACAGAGGGACAGCCCCAATCAAGCCCCAGCATTTT. Translating it yields CASSYRGTAPIKPQHF.

V usage is TRBV6-2 or TRBV6-3 and J usage is TRBJ2-7; 11 bases fit TRBD1. The CDR3 runs 13 residues. Germline lookup yields CDR1 MNHEY and CDR2 SVGEGT. V lost 6 bases, J lost 6 bases, and 4 bases stayed unmatched. The CDR3 spells CASSGQGAGEQYF. The CDR3, as DNA: TGTGCCAGCAGCGGACAGGGGGCAGGCGAGCAGTACTTC.

Only a few counts were recorded for this clone. The chain carries TRBV6-5 and TRBJ2-1; possibly TRBD1 for D (6 bases). CDR1 is MNHEY and CDR2 is SVGAGI in the germline V gene. This CDR3 region has 15 residues. Trimming shortened V by 4 bases and J by 0 bases, and 10 bases separated the two germline ends. The CDR3 DNA reads as TGTGCCAGCAGTTCAGGGGTAGGCTCCTACAATGAGCAGTTCTTC. Protein: CASSSGVGSYNEQFF.

The rearrangement uses TRBV5-1 and TRBJ2-4; D is uncertain. Trimming took 0 bases from V and 4 from J, leaving 11 bases between them. Germline lookup yields CDR1 SGHRS and CDR2 YFSETQ. CDR3 length equals 15 residues. CDR3 in DNA: TGCGCCAGCAGCTTGGCCTTGGCAACAAAAAACATTCAGTACTTC. It yields the protein CASSLALATKNIQYF. Full variable domain (remainder filled in from reference TRBV5-1 and TRBJ2-4): KAGVTQTPRYLIKTRGQQVTLSCSPISGHRSVSWYQQTPGQGLQFLFEYFSETQRNKGNFPGRFSGRQFSNSRSEMNVSTLELGDSALYLCASSLALATKNIQYFGAGTRLSVL.

The rearrangement links TRBV28 to TRBJ1-2; D is ambiguous. Trimming took 4 bases from V and 1 from J, leaving 13 bases between them. Germline CDR1 reads MDHEN; CDR2 reads SYDVKM. This CDR3 is built from 15 residues. CDR3 residues: CASSSGVENNYGYTF. CDR3 coding DNA: TGTGCCAGCAGTTCCGGTGTGGAGAATAACTATGGCTACACCTTC.

This chain joins TRBV20-1 and TRBJ1-5, with D possibly TRBD1 on 6 matching bases. CDR3 size: 15 residues. Trimming took 3 bases from V and 2 from J, leaving 14 bases between them. The germline CDR1 and CDR2 sequences are DFQATT and SNEGSKA (reference sequence). The CDR3 region has the DNA TGCAGTGCTAGTAGGACGGGGGGCGGCAATCAGCCCCAGCATTTT. This sequence encodes CSASRTGGGNQPQHF.

The chain couples TRBV6-5 to TRBJ1-2; 8 nucleotides match TRBD1. The junction had 11 bases not matched to a gene; V was cut back by 9 bases and J by 5 bases. The CDR3 spans 14 residues. In germline, CDR1 is MNHEY, CDR2 SVGAGI. Here the CDR3 reads CASKTPGTGYGYTF. The CDR3, as DNA: TGTGCCAGTAAAACTCCCGGGACAGGATATGGCTACACCTTC.

The chain recombines TRBV6-2 or TRBV6-3 with TRBJ1-5; D is undetermined. This CDR3 has 12 residues. Trimming took off 4 bases at V and 6 bases at J, with 7 bases between the two ends. Germline CDR1 MNHEY, CDR2 SVGEGT. CDR3 sequence (DNA): TGTGCCAGCAGTTCCAACGGTCAGCCCCAGCATTTT. This sequence encodes CASSSNGQPQHF.

This chain links TRBV5-1 with TRBJ2-2; TRBD2 matches 8 bases. The V gene end was trimmed by 4 bases and the J gene end by 4 bases; junction bases not matched to a gene: 6. The CDR3 loop spans 15 amino acids. Germline assignment: CDR1 SGHRS and CDR2 YFSETQ. The CDR3 loop is CASSEIAGSTGELFF. The CDR3 DNA reads TGCGCCAGCAGCGAAATAGCGGGATCCACCGGGGAGCTGTTTTTT.

This clone was found a few times. CDR3 in amino acids: CSATVSSGNTIYF. CDR3 nucleotide sequence: TGCAGCGCGACAGTGAGCTCTGGAAACACCATATATTTT. The J gene is TRBJ1-3, the V gene TRBV29-1; D might be TRBD1 (5 bases). In germline, CDR1 is SQVTM, CDR2 ANQGSEA. The CDR3 runs 13 residues. The V end was cut by 7 bases, the J end by 0 bases, with 10 bases between.

This chain joins TRBV6-5 and TRBJ1-2; 7 bases map to TRBD1. Germline lookup yields CDR1 MNHEY and CDR2 SVGAGI. J gave up 2 bases and V 2 bases, and 5 bases lay outside the gene matches. The CDR3 covers 15 residues. CDR3 amino acids: CASSYTGVLNYGYTF. In DNA form, the CDR3 reads TGTGCCAGCAGTTACACAGGGGTTTTGAACTATGGCTACACCTTC.

The chain has TRBV21-1 and TRBJ1-5; TRBD1, as called in the table, went unchecked against the DNA. TRBV21-1 has pseudogene status. The CDR3 totals 17 residues. The CDR3 DNA reads as TGTGCCAGCAGCAAACCTAGGACAGCCTATAGCAATCAGCCCCAGCATTTT. Translated, it gives CASSKPRTAYSNQPQHF.

The gene calls are TRBV9 and TRBJ1-1; 9 nucleotides agree with TRBD1. J lost 4 bases, V lost 4 bases, and 8 bases had no gene match. CDR3 size: 15 residues. Per the germline V gene, CDR1 is SGDLS and CDR2 is YYNGEE. CDR3: CASSSETGGFTEAFF. The CDR3 region has the DNA TGTGCCAGCAGCTCCGAGACAGGGGGATTCACTGAAGCTTTCTTT.

Worth noting for this clone: The sample carries other DNA sequences with the same CDR3. CDR3 protein: CAWSVGGLGNQPQHF. The CDR3, as DNA: TGTGCCTGGAGTGTCGGGGGGTTGGGCAATCAGCCCCAGCATTTT. The V and J genes are TRBV30 and TRBJ1-5; maybe TRBD1 (5 bases). V gave up 0 bases and J gave up 2 bases, with 11 bases separating them. CDR3 length: 15 residues. Germline V CDR1 and CDR2: GTSNPN, SVGIG (reference sequence).